A selection of T cell receptor beta chains follows, all from one sample in a study of shared clonotypes between healthy human individuals. TCRdb's copy holds only in-frame clones and misses some; the assay was immunoSEQ multiplex PCR. This table has about 2 million clones, roughly 94% appearing once. The sample taken for sequencing was naive CD8+ T cells sorted from blood. The receptor source for this set is a young man in good health. Each CDR3 is given with its conserved first and last residue. A D gene is named only where the DNA matches it firmly. The size entry is marked missing in some rows and otherwise reads once, few, many or a size class.

V gene,clone size,D gene,J gene,CDR3 DNA,CDR3 protein
TRBV7-8,NA,NA,TRBJ2-7,TGTGCCAGCAGCTTAGTTTCTGTAAGCGATGTCTACGAGCAGTACTTC,CASSLVSVSDVYEQYF
TRBV5-6,NA,NA,TRBJ1-3,TGTGCCAGCAGCCTAGACATTTCAATCTCTGGAAACACCATATATTTT,CASSLDISISGNTIYF
TRBV19,once,NA,TRBJ2-2,TGTGCCAGTCTAGGACTTTCGAGGGGTGTAGCCACCGGGGAGCTGTTTTTT,CASLGLSRGVATGELFF
TRBV14,NA,TRBD2,TRBJ2-3,TGTGCCAGCAGCCAAAAGGTAGCGGGGGAGCTAGCCGCAGATACGCAGTATTTT,CASSQKVAGELAADTQYF
TRBV6-5,NA,NA,TRBJ2-2,TGTGCCAGCAGTTATGGGGCCGGCACCGGGGAGCTGTTTTTT,CASSYGAGTGELFF
TRBV10-3,NA,TRBD1,TRBJ2-3,TGTGCCATAACGACAGGGGCCGATACGCAGTATTTT,CAITTGADTQYF
TRBV4-1,NA,NA,TRBJ2-5,TGCGCCAGCAGCCAAGACGACTGGCAAGAGACCCAGTACTTC,CASSQDDWQETQYF
TRBV27,NA,NA,TRBJ1-2,TGTGCCAGCAGTCAACTCCCGGCCTATGGCTACACCTTC,CASSQLPAYGYTF
TRBV29-1,NA,NA,TRBJ1-2,TGCAGCGTTGAAGATCTGAAGTTCGGGCAGGTCTATGGCTACACCTTC,CSVEDLKFGQVYGYTF
TRBV28,NA,NA,TRBJ1-2,TGTGCCAGCAGTTTCAGGGGTCCCGGCTATGGCTACACCTTC,CASSFRGPGYGYTF
TRBV18,NA,NA,TRBJ2-7,TGTGCCAGCTCACCCTTGGGGGGACTCTACGAGCAGTACTTC,CASSPLGGLYEQYF
TRBV7-9,NA,TRBD1,TRBJ1-1,TGTGCCAGCAGCTACCGACAGGGGATGAACACTGAAGCTTTCTTT,CASSYRQGMNTEAFF
TRBV7-8,NA,NA,TRBJ2-2,TGTGCCAGCAGCGCGGGGCGGGCCGGGGAGCTGTTTTTT,CASSAGRAGELFF
TRBV13,NA,NA,TRBJ1-2,TGTGCCAGCAGCTTAGTAGGAAGGGACTATGGCTACACCTTC,CASSLVGRDYGYTF
TRBV7-9,once,TRBD1,TRBJ2-7,TGTGCCAGCAGCCCCTTCGGACAGGACCTCTACGAGCAGTACTTC,CASSPFGQDLYEQYF
TRBV6-5,NA,NA,TRBJ1-1,TGTGCCAGCAGTTACTCGGCGGGCCTAGGGACTGAAGCTTTCTTT,CASSYSAGLGTEAFF
TRBV5-1,NA,NA,TRBJ2-7,TGCGCCAGCAGCGAGGGTCGTAACTACGAGCAGTACTTC,CASSEGRNYEQYF
TRBV27,NA,TRBD1,TRBJ2-7,TGTGCCAGCAGTAGAGGATGGGGACAGGGGGCCTACGAGCAGTACTTC,CASSRGWGQGAYEQYF
TRBV7-9,NA,TRBD1,TRBJ1-4,TGTGCCAGCAGCCTGACAGGGGGCGGGGGTTCTAATGATGAAAAACTGTTTTTT,CASSLTGGGGSNDEKLFF
TRBV9,NA,TRBD1,TRBJ2-7,TGTGCCAGCAGCGTAGCGGGACAGGGATACCACGAGCAGTACTTC,CASSVAGQGYHEQYF
TRBV6-5,NA,NA,TRBJ2-7,TGTGCCAGCAGTTACTCGTCCAGGGGCTACGAGCAGTACTTC,CASSYSSRGYEQYF
TRBV2,NA,NA,TRBJ2-7,TGTGCCAGCAGCAGGACCGAGCAGTACTTC,CASSRTEQYF